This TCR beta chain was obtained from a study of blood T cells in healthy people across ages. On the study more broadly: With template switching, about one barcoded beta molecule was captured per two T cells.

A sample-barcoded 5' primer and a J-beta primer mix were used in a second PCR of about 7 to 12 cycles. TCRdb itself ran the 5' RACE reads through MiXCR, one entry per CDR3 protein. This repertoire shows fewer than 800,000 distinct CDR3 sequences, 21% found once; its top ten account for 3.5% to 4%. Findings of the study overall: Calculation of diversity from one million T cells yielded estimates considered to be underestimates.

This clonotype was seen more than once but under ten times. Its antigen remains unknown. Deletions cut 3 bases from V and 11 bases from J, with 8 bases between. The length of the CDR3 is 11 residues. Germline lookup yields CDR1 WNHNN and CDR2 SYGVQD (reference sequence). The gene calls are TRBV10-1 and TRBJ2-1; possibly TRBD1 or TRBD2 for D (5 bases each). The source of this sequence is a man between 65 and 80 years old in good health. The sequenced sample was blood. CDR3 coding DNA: TGCGCCAGCAGTGAAAGGGGACAGCAGTTCTTC. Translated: CASSERGQQFF.